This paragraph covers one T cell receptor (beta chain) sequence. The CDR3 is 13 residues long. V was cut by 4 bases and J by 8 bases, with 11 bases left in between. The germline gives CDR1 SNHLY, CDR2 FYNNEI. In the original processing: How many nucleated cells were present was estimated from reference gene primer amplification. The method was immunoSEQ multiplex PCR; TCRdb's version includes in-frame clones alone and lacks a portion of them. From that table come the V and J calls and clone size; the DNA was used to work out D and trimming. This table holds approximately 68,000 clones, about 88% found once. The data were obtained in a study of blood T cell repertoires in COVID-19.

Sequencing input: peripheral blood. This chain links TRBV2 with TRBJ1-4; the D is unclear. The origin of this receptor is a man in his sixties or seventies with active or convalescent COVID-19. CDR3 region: CASSASKQEKLFF. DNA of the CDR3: TGTGCCAGCAGTGCGAGCAAGCAAGAAAAACTGTTTTTT.